Presented here are 26 T cell receptor beta chains from one specimen sequenced in a study of OX40 agonist ivuxolimab in advanced cancers. Clones were sequenced by immunoSEQ multiplex PCR, and TCRdb holds only the in-frame ones, with some missing. The data show about 40,000 clones, around 88% seen once. Sequences were derived from CD4+ or CD8+ T cells sorted from blood, sampled in a trial of the OX40 agonist ivuxolimab. The receptor source for this set is an adult with an advanced solid tumor such as melanoma, head and neck, liver or kidney cancer.

The chain employs TRBV28 and TRBJ1-4; perhaps TRBD1 as D (5 bases). Germline V gene sequence: CDR1 MDHEN, CDR2 SYDVKM. The CDR3 contains 16 residues. V was trimmed by 2 bases and J by 4 bases, leaving 14 bases between them. CDR3 in DNA: TGTGCCAGCAGTTTAACGCAGGGCGGCTATAATGAAAAACTGTTTTTT. Translation: CASSLTQGGYNEKLFF.

In this sample, this clone turned up once. The gene calls are TRBV5-8 and TRBJ1-1; no firm D call. Trimming removed 2 bases at V and 0 bases at J, with 5 bases between. Looked up from germline, CDR1 is SGHTS and CDR2 is YDEGEE. The CDR3 consists of 13 residues. CDR3 sequence: CASSLAVNTEAFF. DNA for the CDR3: TGTGCCAGCAGCTTAGCAGTGAACACTGAAGCTTTCTTT.

This chain uses TRBV6-5 with TRBJ1-4; 8 nucleotides match TRBD1. The CDR3 loop spans 15 amino acids. Per germline, CDR1 MNHEY and CDR2 SVGAGI. The trim removed 0 bases at V and 6 bases at J, leaving 3 bases unmatched. CDR3 DNA: TGTGCCAGCAGTTACTCTGGGACAGGAGATGAAAAACTGTTTTTT. It codes for CASSYSGTGDEKLFF.

The chain carries TRBV6-4 and TRBJ2-6; D remains ambiguous. The CDR3 has 14 residues. The V end lost 1 base, the J end lost 2 bases, and 3 bases lay between the germline ends. CDR1 MRHNA and CDR2 SNTAGT come from the germline V gene. CDR3: CASSDLAGANVLTF. CDR3 nucleotide sequence: TGTGCCAGCAGTGACTTAGCTGGGGCCAACGTCCTGACTTTC.

This chain uses TRBV28 with TRBJ2-1, with no clear D. Trimming cost V 1 base and J 6 bases, with 10 bases left between them. The germline V gene has CDR1 MDHEN and CDR2 SYDVKM. This CDR3 is 14 amino acids long. CDR3 coding DNA: TGTGCCAGCAGTTTATTGGACCCGCTCAATGAGCAGTTCTTC. This sequence encodes CASSLLDPLNEQFF.

This chain uses TRBV7-9 with TRBJ1-1; TRBD1 matches 9 bases. CDR3 length: 16 residues. Germline CDR1 SEHNR, CDR2 FQNEAQ (reference sequence). The junction had 5 bases not matched to a gene; V was cut back by 2 bases and J by 1 base. CDR3: CASSLRAGQGNTEAFF. The CDR3 DNA follows: TGTGCCAGCAGCTTACGAGCGGGACAGGGGAACACTGAAGCTTTCTTT.

V is TRBV6-5 and J is TRBJ2-7, with D perhaps being TRBD1 or TRBD2 (5 bases each). The CDR3 consists of 15 residues. V lost 0 bases, J lost 0 bases, and 9 bases lay in between. Germline lookup yields CDR1 MNHEY and CDR2 SVGAGI. DNA for the CDR3: TGTGCCAGCAGTTACTCAGGGACGGTCTCCTACGAGCAGTACTTC. Protein: CASSYSGTVSYEQYF.

This rearrangement joins TRBV27 to TRBJ2-7; the match to TRBD2 covers 8 bases. V lost 3 bases and J lost 5; bases outside the gene matches: 6. The germline V gene has CDR1 MNHEY and CDR2 SMNVEV (reference sequence). The CDR3 contains 14 residues. The CDR3, as DNA: TGTGCCAGCAGTTTCCTAGCGGGCCTTCACGAGCAGTACTTC. Encoded protein: CASSFLAGLHEQYF.

This chain joins TRBV30 and TRBJ2-7; D perhaps matches TRBD1 (6 bases). V dropped 2 bases and J dropped 3 bases, with 8 bases sitting between them. The CDR3 loop spans 12 amino acids. The germline V gene encodes CDR1 GTSNPN and CDR2 SVGIG (reference sequence). The CDR3 here is CAWSSDSYEQYF. CDR3 nucleotide sequence: TGTGCCTGGAGTTCGGACAGCTACGAGCAGTACTTC.

This clone was counted a single time. V is TRBV19 and J is TRBJ2-7, with 10 bases aligning to TRBD1. The CDR3 spans 14 residues. The ends lost 6 bases at V and 6 bases at J; junction bases unmatched: 8. The germline V gene encodes CDR1 LNHDA and CDR2 SQIVND (reference sequence). The CDR3, as DNA: TGTGCCAGTAGACCCGGACAGGGGGGCTTCGAGCAGTACTTC. It translates to CASRPGQGGFEQYF.

The chain carries TRBV5-1 and TRBJ1-1, with TRBD1 matching 9 bases. The germline CDR1 and CDR2 sequences are SGHRS and YFSETQ. J lost 3 bases, V lost 4 bases, and 10 bases had no gene match. The CDR3 spans 16 residues. CDR3 nucleotides: TGCGCCAGCAGCCTACAGGGGGCGACGAGGGACACTGAAGCTTTCTTT. It specifies CASSLQGATRDTEAFF. Full variable domain (rest looked up from reference TRBV5-1 and TRBJ1-1): KAGVTQTPRYLIKTRGQQVTLSCSPISGHRSVSWYQQTPGQGLQFLFEYFSETQRNKGNFPGRFSGRQFSNSRSEMNVSTLELGDSALYLCASSLQGATRDTEAFFGQGTRLTVV.

This clone appeared once. The V and J genes are TRBV5-6 and TRBJ2-7; 11 positions match TRBD2. V lost 0 bases to trimming and J lost 4 bases; unmatched junction nucleotides: 3. Germline CDR1 reads SGHDT; CDR2 reads YYEEEE. The CDR3 runs 15 residues. CDR3 residues: CASSLGTSGPYEQYF. CDR3 DNA sequence: TGTGCCAGCAGCTTGGGGACTAGCGGGCCGTACGAGCAGTACTTC.

The V and J genes are TRBV4-1 and TRBJ2-7; D gene unclear. The CDR3 contains 15 residues. V lost 1 base to trimming and J lost 2 bases, with 12 bases between them. From germline, CDR1 is MGHRA and CDR2 YSYEKL. CDR3 protein: CASSQVVSPPYEQYF. The CDR3 coding sequence is TGCGCCAGCAGCCAAGTTGTGAGCCCCCCCTACGAGCAGTACTTC.

This clone was picked up one time. V and J are TRBV7-3 and TRBJ2-5, with D possibly matching TRBD1 (6 bases). The end of the DNA fits TRBJ2-7 better, so the J call may be wrong. The CDR3 sequence is 14 residues long. CDR1 and CDR2 (germline): SGHTA, FQGTGA. CDR3 sequence reads: CASSQKRQVYEQYF. The CDR3 DNA is TGTGCCAGCAGCCAAAAAAGACAGGTCTACGAGCAGTACTTC.

The chain recombines TRBV7-2 with TRBJ2-4; the D gene is possibly TRBD1 (6 bases). Germline V gene data show CDR1 as SGHTA and CDR2 as FQGNSA. Between the trimmed V and J ends, which lost 4 bases and 3 bases, there was a span of 13 bases. The CDR3 runs to 15 residues. The CDR3: CASSSEDSHKNIQYF. CDR3 sequence (DNA): TGTGCCAGCAGCTCAGAGGACAGCCACAAAAACATTCAGTACTTC. The complete variable domain, with remaining parts taken from reference TRBV7-2 and TRBJ2-4, reads GAGVSQSPSNKVTEKGKDVELRCDPISGHTALYWYRQSLGQGLEFLIYFQGNSAPDKSGLPSDRFSAERTGGSVSTLTIQRTQQEDSAVYLCASSSEDSHKNIQYFGAGTRLSVL.

V usage is TRBV27 and J usage is TRBJ1-5; possibly TRBD1 for D (6 bases). The CDR3 runs 13 residues. CDR1 and CDR2 from the germline V gene are MNHEY and SMNVEV (reference sequence). V was cut by 6 bases and J by 5 bases, with 11 bases left in between. The CDR3 region has the DNA TGTGCCAGCAGGCACAGGGCCCATCAGCCCCAGCATTTT. Encoded protein: CASRHRAHQPQHF.

The chain employs TRBV6-5 and TRBJ1-1; D unresolved. Trimming removed 6 bases from V and 2 bases from J, with 10 bases in between. Germline CDR1 and CDR2: MNHEY and SVGAGI. This CDR3 comprises 13 residues. The CDR3 DNA reads TGTGCCAGCAGATGGACGGGAAACACTGAAGCTTTCTTT. It specifies CASRWTGNTEAFF.

This rearrangement joins TRBV6-5 to TRBJ2-3, with TRBD1 as a possible D gene (6 bases). The V gene's germline CDR1 is MNHEY and CDR2 SVGAGI. The CDR3 runs 15 residues. Between the trimmed V and J ends, which lost 2 bases and 4 bases, there was a span of 13 bases. The CDR3 DNA reads as TGTGCCAGCAGTTACACTCAGGGGCCGGCAGATACGCAGTATTTT. It translates to CASSYTQGPADTQYF.

This clone was seen a handful of times. The CDR3 nucleotides are TGTGCCTGGGGGCGGGGGGACACTGAAGCTTTCTTT. Translated: CAWGRGDTEAFF. The chain links TRBV30 to TRBJ1-1, with a possible D match to TRBD1 (5 bases). V was pared by 5 bases and J by 3 bases, with 10 bases between. CDR3 length: 12 residues. CDR1 is GTSNPN, CDR2 SVGIG, per germline (reference sequence).

The chain uses TRBV29-1 and TRBJ1-2, with TRBD1 identical over 9 bases. This CDR3 has 12 residues. The V gene's germline CDR1 is SQVTM and CDR2 ANQGSEA. The ends lost 7 bases at V and 8 bases at J; junction bases unmatched: 8. CDR3 DNA sequence: TGCAGCGCCTGGGACAGGGATTTCGGCTACACCTTC. It yields the protein CSAWDRDFGYTF.

J is TRBJ1-1 and V is TRBV30; D gene uncertain. Germline V lookup: CDR1 GTSNPN, CDR2 SVGIG (reference sequence). V was pared by 3 bases and J by 6 bases, with 5 bases between. There are 10 residues in the CDR3. CDR3 coding DNA: TGTGCCTGGAGGGTATCTGAAGCTTTCTTT. This gives the protein CAWRVSEAFF.

This clone showed up just a few times. The chain combines TRBV13 with TRBJ1-1; D not certain. Trimming removed 5 bases at V and 7 bases at J, with 14 bases between. CDR1 and CDR2 from the germline V gene are PRHDT and FYEKMQ (reference sequence). The CDR3 runs to 13 residues. CDR3 sequence reads: CASSIKGRNEAFF. The CDR3 DNA reads TGTGCCAGCAGCATAAAGGGTCGGAATGAAGCTTTCTTT. Variable domain in full (rest from reference TRBV13 and TRBJ1-1): AAGVIQSPRHLIKEKRETATLKCYPIPRHDTVYWYQQGPGQDPQFLISFYEKMQSDKGSIPDRFSAQQFSDYHSELNMSSLELGDSALYFCASSIKGRNEAFFGQGTRLTVV.

This sequence joins TRBV28 and TRBJ2-5; TRBD2 matches 8 bases. Germline lookup yields CDR1 MDHEN and CDR2 SYDVKM. V lost 1 base and J lost 6; bases outside the gene matches: 13. The CDR3 contains 17 residues. The CDR3 reads CASSLFPVVAGSQTQYF. The CDR3 coding sequence is TGTGCCAGCAGTTTATTCCCCGTGGTAGCGGGATCACAGACCCAGTACTTC.

The chain couples TRBV30 to TRBJ1-1; D not resolved. This CDR3 spans 12 amino acids. Germline V gene sequence: CDR1 GTSNPN, CDR2 SVGIG (reference sequence). The ends were cut back, 4 bases at V and 8 bases at J, with 14 bases in the middle. CDR3 region: CAWILLREEAFF. In DNA form, the CDR3 reads TGTGCCTGGATACTCCTACGGGAAGAAGCTTTCTTT. The full variable domain, rest sourced from reference TRBV30 and TRBJ1-1, is SQTIHQWPATLVQPVGSPLSLECTVEGTSNPNLYWYRQAAGRGLQLLFYSVGIGQISSEVPQNLSASRPQDRQFILSSKKLLLSDSGFYLCAWILLREEAFFGQGTRLTVV.

The chain employs TRBV7-9 and TRBJ2-2; TRBD2 is a possible D gene (6 bases). This CDR3 contains 16 residues. CDR1 and CDR2 from the germline V gene are SEHNR and FQNEAQ (reference sequence). Trimming cost V 5 bases and J 2 bases, with 15 bases left between them. For the CDR3, the DNA is TGTGCCAGCAGCCAATCCGGGACTTCCAACACCGGGGAGCTGTTTTTT. It codes for CASSQSGTSNTGELFF.

The rearrangement links TRBV27 to TRBJ1-4; 7 bases agree with TRBD1. Germline assignment: CDR1 MNHEY and CDR2 SMNVEV (reference sequence). J was trimmed by 3 bases and V by 4 bases; bases with no gene match: 8. The CDR3 has 16 amino acids. CDR3 in amino acids: CASSSFRQGPNEKLFF. CDR3 DNA: TGTGCCAGCAGTTCTTTTCGACAGGGTCCTAATGAAAAACTGTTTTTT.